This TCR beta chain was identified in a study of T cells in narcolepsy (dated by TCRdb to 2017 to 2018). Study-wide context: Patients with narcolepsy type 1 or type 2 (NT1, NT2) and healthy control donors were enrolled in the study. The study sought autoreactive T cells targeting hypocretin neuron self-antigens (hypocretin, TRIB2) in narcolepsy patients, using TCR Vbeta sequencing to track clonotypes in blood and CSF. Broad study findings and their caveats: According to the report, autoreactive clonotypes were detected serially in the blood of the same patients and of different patients, but not in healthy controls. No sequences matching autoreactive T cell clones were present in some of the blood memory CD4+ repertoires from patients and controls. In plots comparing CSF and blood CD4+ T cell clonotypes from the same patient, HCRT-specific and TRIB2-specific autoreactive clonotypes were highlighted. Patients and controls had similar numbers of sequenced blood memory CD4+ clonotypes, with averages of approximately 40,000 in patients and some 36,000 in controls.

On this clone itself: This receptor's antigen is unknown. Base qualities are not at hand, and no much larger clone is one base apart.

Receptor amplification or capture employed the immunoSEQ multiplex PCR assay. TCRdb obtained this table from immuneACCESS and retained in-frame rearrangements with V and J assigned. These tables miss some clones; where compared with another copy, unresolved V genes account for less than half of the shortfall, and the remainder is unexplained. This sample comprises tens of thousands of clones, 65% to 90% of them detected only once. Clones ranked in the top ten supply about 1% of the sample. For TCR Vbeta sequencing, memory CD4+ T cells were sorted ex vivo from the peripheral blood of both healthy controls and narcolepsy patients. V lost 5 bases and J lost 6 bases, and the count of bases not matched to a germline gene is 8. The germline V gene provides CDR1 SGHVS and CDR2 FNYEAQ. The CDR3 runs 14 residues from the cysteine to the phenylalanine. Of the read, only the CDR3 DNA is kept; its 42 bases are in frame from base 1.

The chain uses TRBV7-6 and TRBJ2-3, and 7 junction bases match TRBD2. Material for sequencing was CD45RA- memory CD4+ T cells from PBMCs. Reading the label with the study, this specimen's cell subset or site is: memory T cells sorted ex vivo from peripheral blood. The sequence derives from a human donor with narcolepsy. CDR3 loop: CASSPTSAGDTQYF. The sequence in DNA is TGTGCCAGCAGCCCAACTAGCGCGGGGGATACGCAGTATTTT.